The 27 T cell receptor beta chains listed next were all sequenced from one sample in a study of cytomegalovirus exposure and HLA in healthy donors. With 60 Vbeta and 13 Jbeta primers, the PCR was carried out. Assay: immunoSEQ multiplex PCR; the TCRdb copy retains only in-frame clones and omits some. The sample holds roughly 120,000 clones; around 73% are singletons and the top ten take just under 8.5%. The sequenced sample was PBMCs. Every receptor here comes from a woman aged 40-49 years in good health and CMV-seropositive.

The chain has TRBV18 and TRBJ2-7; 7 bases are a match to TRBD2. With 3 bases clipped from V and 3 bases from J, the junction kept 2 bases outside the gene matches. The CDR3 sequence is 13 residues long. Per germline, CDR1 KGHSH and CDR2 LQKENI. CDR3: CASSPPGGYEQYF. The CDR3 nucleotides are TGTGCCAGCTCACCCCCGGGGGGCTACGAGCAGTACTTC.

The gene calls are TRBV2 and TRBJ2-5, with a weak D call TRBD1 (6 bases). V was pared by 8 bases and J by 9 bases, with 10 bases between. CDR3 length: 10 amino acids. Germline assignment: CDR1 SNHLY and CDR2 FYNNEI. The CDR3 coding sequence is TGTGCCAGCTTCAGGGGTGCCCAGTACTTC. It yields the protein CASFRGAQYF.

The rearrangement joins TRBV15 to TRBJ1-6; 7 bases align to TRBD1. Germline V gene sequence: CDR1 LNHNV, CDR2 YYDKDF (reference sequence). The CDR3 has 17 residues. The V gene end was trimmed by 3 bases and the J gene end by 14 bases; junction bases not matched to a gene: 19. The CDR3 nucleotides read TGTGCCACCAGCAGCAGAGAAGCGACAGGGAGCCCCTGGGCCCTCCACTTT. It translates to CATSSREATGSPWALHF.

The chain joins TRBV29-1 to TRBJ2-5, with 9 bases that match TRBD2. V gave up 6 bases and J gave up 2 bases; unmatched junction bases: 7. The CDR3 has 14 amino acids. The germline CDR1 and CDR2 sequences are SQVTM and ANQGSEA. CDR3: CSVASGARQETQYF. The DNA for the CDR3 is TGCAGCGTAGCTAGCGGGGCGAGGCAAGAGACCCAGTACTTC.

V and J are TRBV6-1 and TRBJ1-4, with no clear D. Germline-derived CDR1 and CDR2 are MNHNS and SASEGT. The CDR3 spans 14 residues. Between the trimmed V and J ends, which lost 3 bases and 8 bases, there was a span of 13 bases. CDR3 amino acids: CASSDGWTSEKLFF. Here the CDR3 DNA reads TGTGCCAGCAGTGATGGGTGGACTTCGGAAAAACTGTTTTTT.

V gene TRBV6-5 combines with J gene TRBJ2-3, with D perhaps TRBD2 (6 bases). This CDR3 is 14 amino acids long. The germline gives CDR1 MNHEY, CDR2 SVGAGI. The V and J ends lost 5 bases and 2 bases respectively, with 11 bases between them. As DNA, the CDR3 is TGTGCCAGCAGTGCCAGGGAGGCCACAGATACGCAGTATTTT. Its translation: CASSAREATDTQYF.

CDR3 region: CASSSGLAGGDTQYF. The DNA of the CDR3 is TGTGCCAGCAGTTCGGGACTAGCGGGCGGAGATACGCAGTATTTT. The rearrangement uses TRBV7-6 and TRBJ2-3; 12 bases line up with TRBD2. V trimming: 6 bases; J trimming: 5 bases; junction bases outside the gene matches: 6. Germline CDR1 is SGHVS and CDR2 is FNYEAQ. The length of the CDR3 is 15 residues.

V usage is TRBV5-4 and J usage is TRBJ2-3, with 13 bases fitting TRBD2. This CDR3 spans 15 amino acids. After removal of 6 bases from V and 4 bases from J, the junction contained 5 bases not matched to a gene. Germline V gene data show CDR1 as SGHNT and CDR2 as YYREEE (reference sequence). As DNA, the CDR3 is TGTGCCAGCACACTAGCGGGGGGGCGGCCAGATACGCAGTATTTT. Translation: CASTLAGGRPDTQYF.

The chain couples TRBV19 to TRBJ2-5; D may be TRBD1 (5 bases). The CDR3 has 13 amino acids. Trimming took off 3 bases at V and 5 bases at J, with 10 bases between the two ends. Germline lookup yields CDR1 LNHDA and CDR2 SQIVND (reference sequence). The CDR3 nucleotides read TGTGCCAGTAGTATGATCAGGGCGGAGACCCAGTACTTC. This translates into CASSMIRAETQYF.

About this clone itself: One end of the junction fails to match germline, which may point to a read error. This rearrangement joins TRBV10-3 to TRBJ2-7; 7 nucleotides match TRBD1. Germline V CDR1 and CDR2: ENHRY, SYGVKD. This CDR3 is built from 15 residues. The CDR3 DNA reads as TGTGCCATCAGTGAATTAGAGGGGGCATCCTATGAGCAGTACTTC. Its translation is CAISELEGASYEQYF.

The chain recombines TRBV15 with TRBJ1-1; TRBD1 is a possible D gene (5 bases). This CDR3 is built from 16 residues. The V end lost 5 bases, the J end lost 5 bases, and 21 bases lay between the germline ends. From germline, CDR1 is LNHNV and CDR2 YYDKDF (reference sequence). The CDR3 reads CATSPSPRGLHTEAFF. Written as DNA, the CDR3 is TGTGCCACCAGCCCCAGTCCTAGGGGATTACATACTGAAGCTTTCTTT. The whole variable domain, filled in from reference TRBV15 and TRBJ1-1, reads DAMVIQNPRYQVTQFGKPVTLSCSQTLNHNVMYWYQQKSSQAPKLLFHYYDKDFNNEADTPDNFQSRRPNTSFCFLDIRSPGLGDTAMYLCATSPSPRGLHTEAFFGQGTRLTVV.

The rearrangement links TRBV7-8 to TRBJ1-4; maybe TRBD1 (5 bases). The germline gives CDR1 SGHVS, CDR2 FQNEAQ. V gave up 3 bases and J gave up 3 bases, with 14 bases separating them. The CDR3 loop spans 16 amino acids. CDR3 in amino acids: CASSFSAGLANEKLFF. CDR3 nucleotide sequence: TGTGCCAGCAGCTTTTCAGCAGGGCTGGCTAATGAAAAACTGTTTTTT.

The CDR3, as DNA: TGTGCCAGCAGCCCTGGAGCGGGGACCCAAGAGACCCAGTACTTC. Amino acid sequence: CASSPGAGTQETQYF. The gene calls are TRBV2 and TRBJ2-5; the match to TRBD2 covers 7 bases. The J segment lost 1 base and the V segment lost 6 bases, leaving 8 bases of the junction unmatched. The CDR3 has 15 amino acids. Germline CDR1 is SNHLY and CDR2 is FYNNEI.

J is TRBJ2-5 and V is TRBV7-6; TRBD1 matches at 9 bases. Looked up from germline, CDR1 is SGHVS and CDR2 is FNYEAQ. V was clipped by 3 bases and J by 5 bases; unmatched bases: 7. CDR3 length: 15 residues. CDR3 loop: CASSLGQGVGETQYF. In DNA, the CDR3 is TGTGCCAGCAGCTTGGGACAGGGTGTGGGGGAGACCCAGTACTTC.

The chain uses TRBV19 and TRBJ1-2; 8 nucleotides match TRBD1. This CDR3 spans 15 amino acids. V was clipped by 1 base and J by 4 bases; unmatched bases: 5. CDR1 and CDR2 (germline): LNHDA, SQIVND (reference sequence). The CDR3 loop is CASSIAAGGGYGYTF. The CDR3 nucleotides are TGTGCCAGTAGTATAGCGGCAGGGGGCGGCTATGGCTACACCTTC.

The CDR3 DNA is TGTGCCAGCAGCTTAGGTCACACAGATACGCAGTATTTT. This translates into CASSLGHTDTQYF. The chain recombines TRBV7-2 with TRBJ2-3, with D uncertain. CDR1 and CDR2 from the germline V gene are SGHTA and FQGNSA. Between the trimmed V and J ends, which lost 1 base and 2 bases, there was a span of 4 bases. CDR3 length: 13 residues.

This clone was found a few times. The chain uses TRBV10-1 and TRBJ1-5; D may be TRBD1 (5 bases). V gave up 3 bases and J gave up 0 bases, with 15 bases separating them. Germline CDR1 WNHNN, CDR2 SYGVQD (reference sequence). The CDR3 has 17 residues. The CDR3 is CASSDFRTPYSNQPQHF. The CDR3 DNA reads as TGCGCCAGCAGTGACTTTCGGACACCTTATAGCAATCAGCCCCAGCATTTT.

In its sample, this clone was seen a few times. Here the CDR3 reads CASSQGGGTSMNTEAFF. The CDR3, as DNA: TGCGCCAGCAGCCAAGGGGGCGGGACCTCAATGAACACTGAAGCTTTCTTT. The chain couples TRBV4-3 to TRBJ1-1; possibly TRBD1 for D (5 bases). V shed 1 base and J shed 0 bases, with 15 bases lying between them. Germline V gives CDR1 LGHNA, CDR2 YSLEER. The length of the CDR3 is 17 residues.

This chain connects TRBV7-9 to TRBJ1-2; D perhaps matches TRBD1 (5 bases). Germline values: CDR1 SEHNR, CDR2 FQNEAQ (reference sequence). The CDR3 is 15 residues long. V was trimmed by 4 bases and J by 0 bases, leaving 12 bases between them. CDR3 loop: CASSSGGLPNYGYTF. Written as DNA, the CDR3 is TGTGCCAGCAGCTCCGGGGGTCTACCTAACTATGGCTACACCTTC.

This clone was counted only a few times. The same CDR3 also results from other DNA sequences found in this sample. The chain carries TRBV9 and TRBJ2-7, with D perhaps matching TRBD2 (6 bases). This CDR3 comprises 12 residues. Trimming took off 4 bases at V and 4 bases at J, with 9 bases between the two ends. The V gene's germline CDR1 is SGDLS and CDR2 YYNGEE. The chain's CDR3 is CASSPGGYEQYF. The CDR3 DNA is TGTGCCAGCAGCCCAGGAGGGTACGAGCAGTACTTC.

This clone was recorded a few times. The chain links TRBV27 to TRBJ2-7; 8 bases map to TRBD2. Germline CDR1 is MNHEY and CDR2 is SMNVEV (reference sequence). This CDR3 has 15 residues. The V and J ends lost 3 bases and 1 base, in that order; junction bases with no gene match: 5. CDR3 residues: CASSFVRGASYEQYF. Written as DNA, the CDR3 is TGTGCCAGCAGTTTTGTGCGGGGGGCTTCCTACGAGCAGTACTTC.

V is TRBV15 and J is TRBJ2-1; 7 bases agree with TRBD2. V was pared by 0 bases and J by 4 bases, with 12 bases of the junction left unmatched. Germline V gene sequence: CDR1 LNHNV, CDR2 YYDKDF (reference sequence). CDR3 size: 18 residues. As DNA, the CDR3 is TGTGCCACCAGCAGAGATTTAGGGGCTAGCGGAGGATACAATGAGCAGTTCTTC. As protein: CATSRDLGASGGYNEQFF.

In DNA, the CDR3 is TGTGCCACCAGCAGAGATATACAGGATGCCCAGCATTTT. Its protein is CATSRDIQDAQHF. The V gene is TRBV15, the J gene TRBJ1-5, with D possibly being TRBD1 (5 bases). Germline assignment: CDR1 LNHNV and CDR2 YYDKDF (reference sequence). V shed 0 bases and J shed 11 bases, with 11 bases lying between them. The CDR3 covers 13 residues.

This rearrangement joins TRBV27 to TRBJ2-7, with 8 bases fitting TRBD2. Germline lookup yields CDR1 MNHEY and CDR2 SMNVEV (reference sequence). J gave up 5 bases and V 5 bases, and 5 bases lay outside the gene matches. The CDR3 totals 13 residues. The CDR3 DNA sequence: TGTGCCAGCAGTCCCCGGACTAGCCACGAGCAGTACTTC. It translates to CASSPRTSHEQYF.

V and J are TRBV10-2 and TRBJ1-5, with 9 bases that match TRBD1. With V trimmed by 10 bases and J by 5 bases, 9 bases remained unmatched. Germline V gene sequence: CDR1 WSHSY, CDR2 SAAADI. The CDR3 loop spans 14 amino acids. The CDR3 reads CATTGTGMDQPQHF. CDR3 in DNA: TGCGCCACCACCGGGACAGGGATGGATCAGCCCCAGCATTTT.

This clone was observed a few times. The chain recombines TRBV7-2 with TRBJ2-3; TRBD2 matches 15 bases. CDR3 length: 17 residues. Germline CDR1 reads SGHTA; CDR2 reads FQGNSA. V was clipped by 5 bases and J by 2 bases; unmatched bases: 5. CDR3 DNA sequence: TGTGCCAGCAGCCCCGGACTAGCGGGGGGGGACACAGATACGCAGTATTTT. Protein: CASSPGLAGGDTDTQYF. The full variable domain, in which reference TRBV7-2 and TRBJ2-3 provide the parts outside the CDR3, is GAGVSQSPSNKVTEKGKDVELRCDPISGHTALYWYRQSLGQGLEFLIYFQGNSAPDKSGLPSDRFSAERTGGSVSTLTIQRTQQEDSAVYLCASSPGLAGGDTDTQYFGPGTRLTVL.

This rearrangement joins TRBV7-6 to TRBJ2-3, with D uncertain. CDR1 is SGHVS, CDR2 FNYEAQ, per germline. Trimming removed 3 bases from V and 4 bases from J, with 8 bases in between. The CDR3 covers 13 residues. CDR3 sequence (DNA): TGTGCCAGCAGCTTGAACAGCCCAGATACGCAGTATTTT. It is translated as CASSLNSPDTQYF. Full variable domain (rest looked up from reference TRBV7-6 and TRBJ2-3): GAGVSQSPRYKVTKRGQDVALRCDPISGHVSLYWYRQALGQGPEFLTYFNYEAQQDKSGLPNDRFSAERPEGSISTLTIQRTEQRDSAMYRCASSLNSPDTQYFGPGTRLTVL.